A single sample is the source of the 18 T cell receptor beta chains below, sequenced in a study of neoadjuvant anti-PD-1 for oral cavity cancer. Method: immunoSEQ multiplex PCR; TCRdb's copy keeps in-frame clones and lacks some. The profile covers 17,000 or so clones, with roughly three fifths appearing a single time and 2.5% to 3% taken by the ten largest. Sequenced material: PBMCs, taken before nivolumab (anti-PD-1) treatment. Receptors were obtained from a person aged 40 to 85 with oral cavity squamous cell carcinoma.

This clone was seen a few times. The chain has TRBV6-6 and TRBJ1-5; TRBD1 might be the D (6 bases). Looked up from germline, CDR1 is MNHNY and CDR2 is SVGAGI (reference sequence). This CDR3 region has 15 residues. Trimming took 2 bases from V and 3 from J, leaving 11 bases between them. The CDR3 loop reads CASSYTGRDNQPQHF. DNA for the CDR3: TGTGCCAGCAGTTACACAGGGCGGGACAATCAGCCCCAGCATTTT.

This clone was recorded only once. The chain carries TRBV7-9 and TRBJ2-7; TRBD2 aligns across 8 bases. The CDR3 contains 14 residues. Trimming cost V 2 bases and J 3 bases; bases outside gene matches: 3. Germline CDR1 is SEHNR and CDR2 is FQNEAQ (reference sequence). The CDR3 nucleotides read TGTGCCAGCAGCTTAACGGGAGGGAACTACGAGCAGTACTTC. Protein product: CASSLTGGNYEQYF.

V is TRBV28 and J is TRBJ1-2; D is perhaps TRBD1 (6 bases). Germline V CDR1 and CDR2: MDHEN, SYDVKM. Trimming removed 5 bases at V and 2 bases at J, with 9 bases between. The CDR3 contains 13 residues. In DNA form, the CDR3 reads TGTGCCAGCAGTCTCAGGGGAAACTATGGCTACACCTTC. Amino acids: CASSLRGNYGYTF.

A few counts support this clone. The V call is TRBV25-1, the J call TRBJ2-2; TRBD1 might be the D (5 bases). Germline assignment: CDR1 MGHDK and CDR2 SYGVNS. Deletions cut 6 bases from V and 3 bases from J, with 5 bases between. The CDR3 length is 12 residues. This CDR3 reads CASSRDTGELFF. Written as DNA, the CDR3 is TGTGCCAGCAGCAGGGACACCGGGGAGCTGTTTTTT.

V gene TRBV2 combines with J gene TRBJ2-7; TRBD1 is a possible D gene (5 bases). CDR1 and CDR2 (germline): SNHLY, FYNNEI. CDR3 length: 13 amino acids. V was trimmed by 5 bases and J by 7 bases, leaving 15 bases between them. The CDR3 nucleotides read TGTGCCAGCAGTTTAGGGGCCCTCGGTGAGCAGTACTTC. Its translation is CASSLGALGEQYF.

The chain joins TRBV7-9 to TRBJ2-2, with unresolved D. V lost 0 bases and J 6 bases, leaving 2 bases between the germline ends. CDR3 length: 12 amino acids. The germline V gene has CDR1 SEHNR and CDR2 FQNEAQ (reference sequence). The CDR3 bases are TGTGCCAGCAGCTTAGCACCCGGGGAGCTGTTTTTT. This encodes CASSLAPGELFF.

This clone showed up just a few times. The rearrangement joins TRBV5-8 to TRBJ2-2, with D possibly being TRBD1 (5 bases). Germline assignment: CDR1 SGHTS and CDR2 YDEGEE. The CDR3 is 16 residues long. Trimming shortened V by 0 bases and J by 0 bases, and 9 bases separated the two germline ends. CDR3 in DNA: TGTGCCAGCAGCTTGGAGGGGCACTCGAACACCGGGGAGCTGTTTTTT. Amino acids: CASSLEGHSNTGELFF.

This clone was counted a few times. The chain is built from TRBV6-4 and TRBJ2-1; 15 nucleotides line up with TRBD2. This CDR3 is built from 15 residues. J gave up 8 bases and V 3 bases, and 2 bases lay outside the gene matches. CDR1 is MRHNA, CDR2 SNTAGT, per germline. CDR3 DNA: TGTGCCAGCAGTGATGGACTAGCGGGAGGGCATGAGCAGTTCTTC. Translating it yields CASSDGLAGGHEQFF.

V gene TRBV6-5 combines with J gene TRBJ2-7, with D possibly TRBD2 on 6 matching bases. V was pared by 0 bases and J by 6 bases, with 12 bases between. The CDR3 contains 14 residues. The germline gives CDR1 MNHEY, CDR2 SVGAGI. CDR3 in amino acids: CASSYSVGRGEQYF. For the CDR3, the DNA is TGTGCCAGCAGTTACTCGGTCGGGAGAGGCGAGCAGTACTTC.

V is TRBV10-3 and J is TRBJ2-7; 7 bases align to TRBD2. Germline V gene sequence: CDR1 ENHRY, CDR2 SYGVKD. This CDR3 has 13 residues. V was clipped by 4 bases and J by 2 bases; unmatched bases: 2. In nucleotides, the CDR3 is TGTGCCATCAGTGGGGGGAGGGCCTACGAGCAGTACTTC. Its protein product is CAISGGRAYEQYF.

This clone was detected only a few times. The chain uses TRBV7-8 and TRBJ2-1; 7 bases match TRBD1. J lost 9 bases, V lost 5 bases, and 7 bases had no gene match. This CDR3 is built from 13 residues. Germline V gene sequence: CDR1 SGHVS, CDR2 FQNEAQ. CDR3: CASSSTGTAEQFF. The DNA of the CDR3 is TGTGCCAGCAGCAGTACTGGGACAGCTGAGCAGTTCTTC.

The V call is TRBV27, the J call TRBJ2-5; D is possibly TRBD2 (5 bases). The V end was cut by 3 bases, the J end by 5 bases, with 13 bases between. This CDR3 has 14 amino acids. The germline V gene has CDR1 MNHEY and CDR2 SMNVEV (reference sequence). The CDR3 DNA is TGTGCCAGCAGTTTGGCCCCACGGAGGGAGACCCAGTACTTC. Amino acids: CASSLAPRRETQYF.

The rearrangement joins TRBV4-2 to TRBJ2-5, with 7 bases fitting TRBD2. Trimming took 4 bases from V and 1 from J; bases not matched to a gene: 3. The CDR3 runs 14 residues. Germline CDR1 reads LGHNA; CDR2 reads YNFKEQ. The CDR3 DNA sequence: TGTGCCAGCAGCCGCAGCGGGATCCAAGAGACCCAGTACTTC. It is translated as CASSRSGIQETQYF.

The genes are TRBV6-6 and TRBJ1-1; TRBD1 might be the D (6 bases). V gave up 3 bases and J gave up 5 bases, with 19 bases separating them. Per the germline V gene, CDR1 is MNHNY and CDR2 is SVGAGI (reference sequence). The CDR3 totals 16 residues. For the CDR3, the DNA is TGTGCCAGCAGTTATAGTCAGGGGCCTGGGTTAACTGAAGCTTTCTTT. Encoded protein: CASSYSQGPGLTEAFF.

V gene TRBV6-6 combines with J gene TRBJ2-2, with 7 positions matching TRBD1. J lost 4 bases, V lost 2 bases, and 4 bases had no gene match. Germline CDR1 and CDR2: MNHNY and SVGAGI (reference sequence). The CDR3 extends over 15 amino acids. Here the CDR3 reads CASSYGGQFTGELFF. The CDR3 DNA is TGTGCCAGCAGTTACGGGGGACAGTTCACCGGGGAGCTGTTTTTT.

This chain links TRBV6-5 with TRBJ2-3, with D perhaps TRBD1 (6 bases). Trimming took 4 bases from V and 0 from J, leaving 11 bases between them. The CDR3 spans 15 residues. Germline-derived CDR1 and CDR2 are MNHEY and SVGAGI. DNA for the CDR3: TGTGCCAGCAGTTTCTACAGGGCCAGCACAGATACGCAGTATTTT. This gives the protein CASSFYRASTDTQYF.

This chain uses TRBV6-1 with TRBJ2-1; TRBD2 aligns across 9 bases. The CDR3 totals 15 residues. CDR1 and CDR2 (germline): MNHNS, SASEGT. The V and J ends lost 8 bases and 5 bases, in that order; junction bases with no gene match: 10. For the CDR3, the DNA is TGTGCCAGCTGGTCCGCGGGAGGGTCCCACAATGAGCAGTTCTTC. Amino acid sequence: CASWSAGGSHNEQFF.

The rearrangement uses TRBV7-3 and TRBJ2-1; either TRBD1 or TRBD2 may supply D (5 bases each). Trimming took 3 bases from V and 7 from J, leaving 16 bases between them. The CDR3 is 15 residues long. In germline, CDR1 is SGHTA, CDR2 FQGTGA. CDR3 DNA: TGTGCCAGCAGCTTCACCCGGGACCGCAGGAATGAGCAGTTCTTC. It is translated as CASSFTRDRRNEQFF.